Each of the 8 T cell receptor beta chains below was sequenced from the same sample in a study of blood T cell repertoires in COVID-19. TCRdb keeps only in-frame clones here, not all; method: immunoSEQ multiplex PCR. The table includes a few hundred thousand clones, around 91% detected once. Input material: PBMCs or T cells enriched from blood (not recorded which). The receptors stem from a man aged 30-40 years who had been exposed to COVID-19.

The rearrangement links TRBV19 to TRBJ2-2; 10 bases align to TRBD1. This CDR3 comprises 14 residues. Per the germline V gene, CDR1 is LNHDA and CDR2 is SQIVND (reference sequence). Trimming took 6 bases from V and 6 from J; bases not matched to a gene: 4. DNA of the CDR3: TGTGCCAGTAGGAGGGACAGGGGCGCCGGGGAGCTGTTTTTT. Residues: CASRRDRGAGELFF. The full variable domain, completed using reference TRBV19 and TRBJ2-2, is DGGITQSPKYLFRKEGQNVTLSCEQNLNHDAMYWYRQDPGQGLRLIYYSQIVNDFQKGDIAEGYSVSREKKESFPLTVTSAQKNPTAFYLCASRRDRGAGELFFGEGSRLTVL.

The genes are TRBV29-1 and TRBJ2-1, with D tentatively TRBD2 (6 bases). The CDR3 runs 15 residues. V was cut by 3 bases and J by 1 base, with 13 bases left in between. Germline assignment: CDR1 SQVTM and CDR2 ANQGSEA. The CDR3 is CSVEGGLGSYNEQFF. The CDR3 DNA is TGCAGCGTTGAGGGGGGATTGGGATCCTACAATGAGCAGTTCTTC.

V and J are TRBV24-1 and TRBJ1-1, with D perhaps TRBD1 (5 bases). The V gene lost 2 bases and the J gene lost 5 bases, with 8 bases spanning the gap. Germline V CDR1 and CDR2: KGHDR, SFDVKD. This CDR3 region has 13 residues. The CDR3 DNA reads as TGTGCCACCAGTGATTGGTCAGGGACTGAAGCTTTCTTT. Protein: CATSDWSGTEAFF.

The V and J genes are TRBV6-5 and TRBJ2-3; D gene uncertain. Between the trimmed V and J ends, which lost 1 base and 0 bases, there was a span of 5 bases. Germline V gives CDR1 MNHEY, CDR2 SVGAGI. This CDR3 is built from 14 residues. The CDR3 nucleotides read TGTGCCAGCAGTTACTGGCGGAGCACAGATACGCAGTATTTT. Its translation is CASSYWRSTDTQYF.

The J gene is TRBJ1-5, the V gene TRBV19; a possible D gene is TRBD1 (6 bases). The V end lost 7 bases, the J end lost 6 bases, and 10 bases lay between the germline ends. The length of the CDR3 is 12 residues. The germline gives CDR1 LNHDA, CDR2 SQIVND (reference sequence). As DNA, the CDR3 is TGTGCCAGTAACTTGGGGGCTCAGCCCCAGCATTTT. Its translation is CASNLGAQPQHF.

For the CDR3, the DNA is TGTGCCAGCAGTTCGGGGACTTTCGATGAGCAGTTCTTC. As protein: CASSSGTFDEQFF. The J gene is TRBJ2-1, the V gene TRBV6-5; D may be TRBD2 (6 bases). This CDR3 region has 13 residues. Trimming cost V 4 bases and J 8 bases, with 12 bases left between them. In germline, CDR1 is MNHEY, CDR2 SVGAGI.

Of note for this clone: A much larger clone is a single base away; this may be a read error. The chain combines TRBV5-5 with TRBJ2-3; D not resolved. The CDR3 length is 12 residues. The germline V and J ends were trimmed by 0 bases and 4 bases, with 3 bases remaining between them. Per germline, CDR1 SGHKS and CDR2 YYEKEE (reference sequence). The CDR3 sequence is CASSLAADTQYF. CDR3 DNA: TGTGCCAGCAGCTTGGCGGCAGATACGCAGTATTTT.

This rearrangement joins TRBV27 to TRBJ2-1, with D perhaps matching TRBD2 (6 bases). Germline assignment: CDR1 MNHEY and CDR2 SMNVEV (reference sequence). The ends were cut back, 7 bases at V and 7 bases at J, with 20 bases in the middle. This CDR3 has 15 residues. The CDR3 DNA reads TGTGCCAGCAATCGCGGGACTCCGGAGATAAATGAGCAGTTCTTC. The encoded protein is CASNRGTPEINEQFF.